The rows below give T cell receptor beta chains drawn from one sample of a study of T cells in Graves' hyperthyroidism and ophthalmopathy. Each CDR3 protein is one row after TCRdb ran MiXCR on the multiplex PCR reads. Among hundreds of thousands of distinct CDR3 sequences, 18% were seen once, and the ten largest hold 16%. Sequenced input: blood. These receptors all come from a woman aged 50 to 60 with Graves' hyperthyroidism that later progressed to Graves' ophthalmopathy. CDR3s include the opening cysteine and the closing phenylalanine or tryptophan. D genes are given only for firm matches. Clone size is given for some rows only: seen once, a few or many times, or a class if the clone is expanded.

D: TRBD2
J: TRBJ2-1
size: NA
V: TRBV24-1
DNA: TGTGCCACCAGTCCGACTAGCGGGAGGACGTACAATGAGCAGTTCTTC
CDR3: CATSPTSGRTYNEQFF

D: NA
J: TRBJ2-1
size: many
V: TRBV30
DNA: TGTGCCTGGAGTGTGGGGGTCCATGAGCAGTTCTTC
CDR3: CAWSVGVHEQFF

D: NA
J: TRBJ2-5
size: NA
V: TRBV5-1
DNA: TGCGCCAGCAGCTTGGGGACCCCCAACCCCGAGACCCAGTACTTC
CDR3: CASSLGTPNPETQYF

D: NA
J: TRBJ1-2
size: NA
V: TRBV28
DNA: TGTGCCAGCGTAACAGGGCAGCTAACCTATGGCTACACCTTC
CDR3: CASVTGQLTYGYTF

D: NA
J: TRBJ2-7
size: NA
V: TRBV6-5
DNA: TGTGCCAGCAGTTACCGGGACATTAGCTCCTACGAGCAGTACTTC
CDR3: CASSYRDISSYEQYF

D: TRBD1
J: TRBJ1-2
size: NA
V: TRBV7-9
DNA: TGTGCCAGCAGCATCGGGACAGGGGGCAACTATGGCTACACCTTC
CDR3: CASSIGTGGNYGYTF

D: TRBD2
J: TRBJ2-5
size: once
V: TRBV7-2
DNA: TGTGCCAGCAGCCACGGAGGTAGCGGGAGGGTGCGGGAGACCCAGTACTTC
CDR3: CASSHGGSGRVRETQYF

D: TRBD2
J: TRBJ2-2
size: NA
V: TRBV19
DNA: TGTGCCAGTAGTATCTGGCGGGGGGGCGGCACCGGGGAGCTGTTTTTT
CDR3: CASSIWRGGGTGELFF

D: TRBD1
J: TRBJ1-2
size: many
V: TRBV2
DNA: TGTGCCAGCAGTGTTGGTCGGCAGGGGGCTGGAGGCTACACCTTC
CDR3: CASSVGRQGAGGYTF

D: NA
J: TRBJ1-1
size: NA
V: TRBV6-6
DNA: TGTGCCAGCAGTTACTCTTCGGCCACTGAAGCTTTCTTT
CDR3: CASSYSSATEAFF

D: TRBD1
J: TRBJ1-5
size: many
V: TRBV20-1
DNA: TGCAGTGCTGCCCGGGACAGGGGGCCTGGGACTTATCAGCCCCAGCATTTT
CDR3: CSAARDRGPGTYQPQHF

D: NA
J: TRBJ1-5
size: NA
V: TRBV7-9
DNA: TGTGCCAGCAGCTTAGGGGGGGCCGGAAGACAGCCCCAGCATTTT
CDR3: CASSLGGAGRQPQHF

D: TRBD1
J: TRBJ1-2
size: few
V: TRBV5-1
DNA: TGCGCCAGCAGCTTGGAGGGGGCGAGCTATGGCTACACCTTC
CDR3: CASSLEGASYGYTF